The entry that follows covers one T cell receptor beta chain sequence. These data belong to a study of blood T cell repertoires in COVID-19. The overall study: Samples of COVID-19 (acute and convalescent) were obtained from the United States, Italy and Spain. The cDNA or gDNA used as material had been derived from T cells, B-cell-depleted T cells, or PBMCs.

Profiled with immunoSEQ multiplex PCR; TCRdb holds only in-frame clones, not every one. This table holds 150,000 to 200,000 clones, just over 85% found once. V lost 0 bases to trimming and J lost 1 base, with 9 bases between them. There are 15 residues in the CDR3. Germline V lookup: CDR1 MNHEY, CDR2 SVGAGI. Sequenced: peripheral blood. The chain combines TRBV6-5 with TRBJ1-2; D is possibly TRBD1 (5 bases). This clonotype was obtained from a man aged 50 or older with active or convalescent COVID-19. CDR3 in DNA: TGTGCCAGCAGTTACTCGACAGCCGGTAACTATGGCTACACCTTC. The encoded protein is CASSYSTAGNYGYTF.